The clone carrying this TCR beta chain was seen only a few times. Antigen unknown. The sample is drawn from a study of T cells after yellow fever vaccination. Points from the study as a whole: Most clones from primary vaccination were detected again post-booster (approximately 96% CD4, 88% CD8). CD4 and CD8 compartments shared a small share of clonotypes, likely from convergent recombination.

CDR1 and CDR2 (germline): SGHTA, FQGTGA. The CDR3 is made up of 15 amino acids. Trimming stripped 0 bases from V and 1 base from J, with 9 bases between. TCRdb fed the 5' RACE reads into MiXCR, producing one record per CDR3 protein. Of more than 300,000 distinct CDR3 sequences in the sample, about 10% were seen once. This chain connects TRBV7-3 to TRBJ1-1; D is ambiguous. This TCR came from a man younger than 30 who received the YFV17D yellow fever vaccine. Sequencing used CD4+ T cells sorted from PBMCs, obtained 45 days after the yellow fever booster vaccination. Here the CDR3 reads CASSLTKQPNTEAFF. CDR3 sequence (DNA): TGTGCCAGCAGCTTAACAAAACAGCCGAACACTGAAGCTTTCTTT.